This TCR beta chain came from a study of CD8 T cells in Susac syndrome. Reverse transcription of roughly 0.5 to 1 ug RNA was carried out with random hexamers. Using its own MiXCR run on the immunoSEQ multiplex PCR reads, TCRdb lists one record per CDR3 protein. The sample yields approximately 180,000 distinct CDR3 sequences, under 95% seen once. TCR beta sequencing covered blood CD8+ and CD4+ T cells. The patients serving as multiple sclerosis controls were treatment-naive. They had stable or active relapsing-remitting disease and fulfilled revised McDonald criteria. Negative isolation yielded CD4+ and CD8+ T cells, and FACS enriched TEMRA cells. Input material: CD4+ T cells from PBMCs. This clonotype was sampled from a human donor with multiple sclerosis.

The CDR3 loop reads CASSFVTSGTDTQYF. CDR3 in DNA: TGTGCCAGCAGCTTCGTCACTAGCGGCACAGATACGCAGTATTTT. This rearrangement joins TRBV11-2 to TRBJ2-3; 7 bases fit TRBD2. From germline, CDR1 is SGHAT and CDR2 FQNNGV. CDR3 size: 15 residues. V dropped 3 bases and J dropped 1; count of bases not matched to a gene: 4.